Listed below are T cell receptor beta chains from one sample, sequenced in a study of blood T cell repertoires in COVID-19. Clones were sequenced by immunoSEQ multiplex PCR, and TCRdb holds only the in-frame ones, with some missing. The data contain 190,000 or so clones, about nine tenths of them singletons. What was sequenced was PBMCs or T cells enriched from blood (not recorded which). Receptors were obtained from a woman under 40 who had recovered from COVID-19. The CDR3 runs from the conserved cysteine through the conserved F or W. The D gene is left open where the match is weak. Expanded clones are given a class, and other clones once, few, many or no size at all.

>TRBJ2-2|TRBV4-3|TRBD1|NA
CASSQDPTWQGVGGELFF
TGCGCCAGCAGCCAAGATCCGACCTGGCAGGGGGTGGGCGGGGAGCTGTTTTTT
>TRBJ1-5|TRBV6-5|NA|NA
CASSYGRDQPQHF
TGTGCCAGCAGTTACGGCCGGGATCAGCCCCAGCATTTT
>TRBJ1-5|TRBV6-2/TRBV6-3|NA|NA
CASSYSKITPPQHF
TGTGCCAGCAGTTACTCGAAGATAACTCCCCCCCAGCATTTT
>TRBJ2-1|TRBV9|NA|once
CASSADSVSYNEQFF
TGTGCCAGCAGCGCTGACAGCGTCTCCTACAATGAGCAGTTCTTC
>TRBJ1-4|TRBV9|NA|once
CASSPPGGPNEKLFF
TGTGCCAGCAGCCCCCCGGGGGGGCCTAATGAAAAACTGTTTTTT
>TRBJ1-1|TRBV4-2|TRBD1|few
CASSQEQGAQTEAFF
TGTGCCAGCAGCCAAGAGCAGGGGGCACAAACTGAAGCTTTCTTT
>TRBJ1-1|TRBV7-8|TRBD1|NA
CASSLAFWAGGIKEEASAFF
TGTGCCAGCAGCTTAGCATTTTGGGCAGGGGGCATCAAAGAAGAGGCATCAGCTTTCTTT
>TRBJ1-1|TRBV23-1|TRBD1|NA
CASGFQGENTEAFF
TGCGCCAGCGGATTCCAGGGGGAGAACACTGAAGCTTTCTTT
>TRBJ2-7|TRBV14|NA|NA
CASSQALATPYEQYF
TGTGCCAGCAGCCAAGCGCTAGCGACCCCTTACGAGCAGTACTTC
>TRBJ2-1|TRBV4-1|NA|once
CASSLSDFYNEQFF
TGCGCCAGCAGCCTTTCGGACTTTTACAATGAGCAGTTCTTC
>TRBJ2-2|TRBV7-3|NA|few
CASRSTVTGELFF
TGTGCCAGCAGGAGTACAGTCACCGGGGAGCTGTTTTTT
>TRBJ2-7|TRBV11-3|TRBD2|NA
CASSPGLAVYEQYF
TGTGCCAGCAGCCCCGGACTAGCGGTCTACGAGCAGTACTTC
>TRBJ1-1|TRBV28|TRBD1|NA
CASSPGDRRTNTEAFF
TGTGCCAGCAGTCCGGGGGACAGACGAACGAACACTGAAGCTTTCTTT
>TRBJ1-5|TRBV5-1|NA|NA
CASSWNQDSNQPQHF
TGCGCCAGCAGCTGGAACCAGGACAGTAATCAGCCCCAGCATTTT
>TRBJ2-1|TRBV7-6|TRBD2|NA
CASSPRTSGRGNEQFF
TGTGCCAGCAGCCCCCGGACTAGCGGGAGGGGGAATGAGCAGTTCTTC
>TRBJ2-5|TRBV27|TRBD1|NA
CASSLTGGGETQYF
TGTGCCAGCAGTTTGACAGGGGGGGGAGAGACCCAGTACTTC
>TRBJ1-2|TRBV5-1|NA|NA
CASSLTENYGYTF
TGCGCCAGCAGTTTGACAGAGAACTATGGCTACACCTTC
>TRBJ2-1|TRBV27|NA|NA
CASRGGNEQFF
TGTGCCAGCAGGGGGGGCAATGAGCAGTTCTTC
>TRBJ2-1|TRBV7-9|TRBD1|NA
CASSAGTGGYNEQFF
TGTGCCAGCAGCGCCGGGACAGGGGGATACAATGAGCAGTTCTTC
>TRBJ2-7|TRBV7-2|NA|NA
CASSPRRGYSYEQYF
TGTGCCAGCAGCCCCCGGAGAGGATACTCCTACGAGCAGTACTTC
>TRBJ2-7|TRBV10-1|NA|few
CASSESGTTYEQYF
TGCGCCAGCAGTGAGTCAGGGACAACCTACGAGCAGTACTTC
>TRBJ1-6|TRBV9|NA|once
CASSPTDSPLHF
TGTGCCAGCAGCCCGACTGATTCACCCCTCCACTTT
>TRBJ2-3|TRBV6-2/TRBV6-3|NA|few
CASSYSTREGPYTDTQYF
TGTGCCAGCAGTTACTCGACACGGGAAGGTCCTTACACAGATACGCAGTATTTT
>TRBJ2-2|TRBV7-8|TRBD2|NA
CASSLVAGGNTGELFF
TGTGCCAGCAGCTTAGTTGCGGGGGGGAACACCGGGGAGCTGTTTTTT
>TRBJ1-5|TRBV30|NA|NA
CAWSGGSGQPQHF
TGTGCCTGGAGTGGCGGGTCGGGACAGCCCCAGCATTTT
>TRBJ1-5|TRBV20-1|NA|NA
CSASRGGRSNQPQHF
TGCAGTGCTAGTCGTGGGGGGAGGAGCAATCAGCCCCAGCATTTT
>TRBJ2-3|TRBV11-3|NA|NA
CASSPRAETGGLDTQYF
TGTGCCAGCAGCCCACGGGCGGAGACCGGAGGTCTTGATACGCAGTATTTT
>TRBJ2-5|TRBV9|TRBD2|NA
CASSVGLAVWEETQYF
TGTGCCAGCAGCGTAGGACTAGCGGTTTGGGAGGAGACCCAGTACTTC
>TRBJ2-1|TRBV21-1|NA|once
CASSKLQAVARNEQFF
TGTGCCAGCAGCAAACTCCAAGCGGTCGCGAGGAATGAGCAGTTCTTC
>TRBJ1-1|TRBV27|TRBD1|NA
CASSSGTGRNTEAFF
TGTGCCAGCAGTTCCGGGACAGGGCGGAACACTGAAGCTTTCTTT
>TRBJ1-2|TRBV19|NA|NA
CASSELGAVYGYTF
TGTGCCAGTAGTGAGCTGGGGGCAGTATATGGCTACACCTTC
>TRBJ2-7|TRBV7-6|NA|NA
CASSIGQIYEQYF
TGTGCCAGCAGCATAGGACAGATCTACGAGCAGTACTTC
>TRBJ1-1|TRBV9|TRBD1|NA
CASSPAGGVTEAFF
TGTGCCAGCAGCCCTGCAGGGGGAGTGACTGAAGCTTTCTTT
>TRBJ1-1|TRBV6-5|TRBD1|NA
CASSQQGSTEAFF
TGTGCCAGCAGCCAACAGGGGAGTACTGAAGCTTTCTTT
>TRBJ1-2|TRBV4-1|NA|NA
CASSRTGRDYGYTF
TGCGCCAGCAGCCGAACAGGGAGGGACTATGGCTACACCTTC
>TRBJ2-1|TRBV7-9|TRBD1|NA
CASSLADRLTFF
TGTGCCAGCAGCTTAGCGGACAGGTTGACGTTCTTC
>TRBJ1-5|TRBV10-2|NA|NA
CASSRSPRSNQPQHF
TGCGCCAGCAGTCGGAGCCCAAGGAGCAATCAGCCCCAGCATTTT
>TRBJ1-1|TRBV5-4|TRBD1|NA
CASSSSTGGSTEAFF
TGTGCCAGCAGCTCCTCGACAGGGGGAAGTACTGAAGCTTTCTTT
>TRBJ1-1|TRBV12-5|NA|few
CASGLGQNTEAFF
TGTGCTAGTGGTTTGGGACAGAACACTGAAGCTTTCTTT
>TRBJ2-7|TRBV6-2/TRBV6-3|TRBD2|NA
CASSTGGTSGRYEQYF
TGTGCCAGCAGTACGGGCGGGACTAGCGGGAGGTACGAGCAGTACTTC
>TRBJ2-3|TRBV5-4|NA|NA
CASNKGGEEFTDTQYF
TGTGCCAGCAACAAAGGAGGGGAAGAGTTCACAGATACGCAGTATTTT
>TRBJ1-2|TRBV6-5|NA|NA
CASSYGRTNYGYTF
TGTGCCAGCAGTTACGGGCGAACCAACTATGGCTACACCTTC